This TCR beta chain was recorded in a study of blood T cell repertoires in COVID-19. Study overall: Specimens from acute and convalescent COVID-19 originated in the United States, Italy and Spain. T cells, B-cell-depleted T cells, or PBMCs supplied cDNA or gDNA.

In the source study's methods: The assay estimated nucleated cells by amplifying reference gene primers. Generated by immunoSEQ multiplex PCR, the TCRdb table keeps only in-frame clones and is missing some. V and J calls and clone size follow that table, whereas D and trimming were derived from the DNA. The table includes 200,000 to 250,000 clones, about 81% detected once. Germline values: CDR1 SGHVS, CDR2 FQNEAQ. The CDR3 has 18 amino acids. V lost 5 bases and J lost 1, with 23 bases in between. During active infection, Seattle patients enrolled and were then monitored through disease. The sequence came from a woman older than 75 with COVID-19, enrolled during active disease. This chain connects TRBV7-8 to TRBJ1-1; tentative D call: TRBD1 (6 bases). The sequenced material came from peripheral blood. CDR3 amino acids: CASSTRSGLFRGNTEAFF. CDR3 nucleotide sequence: TGTGCCAGCAGCACCCGGAGTGGTCTTTTCAGGGGGAACACTGAAGCTTTCTTT.